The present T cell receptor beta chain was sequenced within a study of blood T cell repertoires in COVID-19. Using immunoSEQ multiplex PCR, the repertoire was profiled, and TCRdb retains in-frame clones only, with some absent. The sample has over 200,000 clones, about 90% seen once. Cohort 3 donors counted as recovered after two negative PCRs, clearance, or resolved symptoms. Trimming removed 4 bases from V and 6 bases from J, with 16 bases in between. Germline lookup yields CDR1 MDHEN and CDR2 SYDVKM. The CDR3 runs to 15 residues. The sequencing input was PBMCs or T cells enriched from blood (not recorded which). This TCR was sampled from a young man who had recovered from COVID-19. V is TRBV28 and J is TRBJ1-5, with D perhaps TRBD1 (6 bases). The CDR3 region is CASSYSTGNSQPQHF. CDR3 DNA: TGTGCCAGCAGTTATAGTACAGGGAATAGTCAGCCCCAGCATTTT.